The T cell receptor beta chain under discussion was sequenced for a study of CD8 T cells in Susac syndrome. The TEMRA cells underwent FACS enrichment, while the CD8+ and CD4+ T cells underwent negative isolation. RNA amounts of roughly 0.45 to 1 ug underwent reverse transcription with random hexamers. One entry per CDR3 protein results from TCRdb running MiXCR on the immunoSEQ multiplex PCR reads. The table has some 110,000 distinct CDR3 sequences, approximately 95% seen once. Germline CDR1 and CDR2: MGHRA and YSYEKL. The CDR3 is 15 residues long. Between the trimmed V and J ends, which lost 2 bases and 7 bases, there was a span of 15 bases.

The clonotype comes from a human donor with multiple sclerosis. The rearrangement links TRBV4-1 to TRBJ2-1, with D perhaps matching TRBD2 (5 bases). Sequencing used CD8+ T cells from PBMCs. CDR3 bases: TGCGCCAGCAGCCAATCACGCGGGTTGGGAAATGAGCAGTTCTTC. Translation: CASSQSRGLGNEQFF.